This T cell receptor beta chain appears in the sequencing data of a study of blood T cells in healthy people across ages. Study-wide context: Template switching recovered approximately one barcoded beta molecule for every two T cells.

Points from the study as a whole: Older individuals had lower TCR beta diversity per million T cells (the decline was roughly linear). The CMV status of each donor remained undetermined, and this could have confounded shifts in expanded clonotypes.

Germline V CDR1 and CDR2: LNHDA, SQIVND (reference sequence). The V end was cut by 5 bases, the J end by 1 base, with 12 bases between. The CDR3 runs 15 residues. Comment on this clonotype: The antigen is unknown.

For the second PCR, which ran for about 6 to 11 cycles, a sample-barcoded 5' primer and a J-beta primer mix were used. TCRdb reanalysed the 5' RACE reads using MiXCR and keeps one entry per CDR3 protein. The table shows about 1.4 million distinct CDR3 sequences, with approximately 59% occurring only once. The study recruited healthy Caucasian donors from Russia who were aged roughly 6 to 95. V and J are TRBV19 and TRBJ2-1, with D possibly TRBD2 on 5 matching bases. This TCR was recovered from a young man in good health. Input material: blood. CDR3 sequence reads: CASSRIPGSYNEQFF. The DNA for the CDR3 is TGTGCCAGTAGTCGCATTCCGGGGTCCTACAATGAGCAGTTCTTC.